There are a few counts of the clone carrying this T cell receptor (beta chain). The study drew donors from healthy Caucasian individuals in Russia aged roughly 6 to 90. The sample originates from a study of blood T cells in healthy people across ages. Trimming left V 7 bases short and J 0 bases short, with 12 bases between. From germline, CDR1 is SNHLY and CDR2 FYNNEI. CDR3 length equals 14 residues. PCR was performed a second time for roughly 7 to 12 cycles using a sample-barcoded 5' primer and a J-beta primer mix. Each CDR3 protein gets one entry after TCRdb re-called the 5' RACE reads with MiXCR. The table shows 1.5 million to 2 million distinct CDR3 sequences, with 28% occurring only once.

The V and J genes are TRBV2 and TRBJ1-2; D gene unclear. This TCR derives from a woman between 25 and 40 years old in good health. The material sequenced was blood. The chain's CDR3 is CASTDGGANYGYTF. DNA for the CDR3: TGTGCCAGCACAGACGGTGGAGCTAACTATGGCTACACCTTC.